The 12 T cell receptor beta chains below come from one sample, sequenced in a study of response to subunit inactivated influenza vaccine. TCRdb itself ran the RT-PCR reads through MiXCR, one entry per CDR3 protein. The data contain roughly 520,000 distinct CDR3 sequences, around 25% of them singletons. The source was CD4+ T cells sorted from PBMCs, collected more than 4 days after vaccination. Receptors originate from a man in his fifties or sixties who received an inactivated influenza vaccine.

V is TRBV12-3 or TRBV12-4 and J is TRBJ1-5; no clear D gene. The CDR3 consists of 13 residues. Trimming stripped 2 bases from V and 4 bases from J, with 6 bases between. CDR3 sequence: CASSLNKNQPQHF. DNA of the CDR3: TGTGCCAGCAGTTTAAACAAGAATCAGCCCCAGCATTTT.

The chain joins TRBV20-1 to TRBJ2-5, with TRBD2 identical over 9 bases. The CDR3 has 15 residues. Germline lookup yields CDR1 DFQATT and CDR2 SNEGSKA (reference sequence). V gave up 1 base and J gave up 7 bases; unmatched junction bases: 10. CDR3: CSARVVSGGAGTQYF. CDR3 sequence (DNA): TGCAGTGCTAGAGTGGTTAGCGGGGGCGCCGGGACCCAGTACTTC.

This chain uses TRBV30 with TRBJ2-1; 7 nucleotides align to TRBD1. Trimming removed 2 bases from V and 3 bases from J; junction bases left unmatched: 7. The germline CDR1 and CDR2 sequences are GTSNPN and SVGIG (reference sequence). The CDR3 contains 15 residues. DNA of the CDR3: TGTGCCTGGAGTAAAGTTAACAGGGGCTACAATGAGCAGTTCTTC. It encodes CAWSKVNRGYNEQFF.

This clonotype has only one observation. Here the CDR3 DNA reads TGCAGTGCTAGTGCGGGAGGGTCCTACGAGCAGTACTTC. This codes for CSASAGGSYEQYF. This chain joins TRBV20-1 and TRBJ2-7; TRBD2 aligns across 9 bases. CDR3 length: 13 residues. Germline trimming cut 3 bases from V and 1 base from J; bases unmatched to any gene: 1. Germline assignment: CDR1 DFQATT and CDR2 SNEGSKA (reference sequence).

This rearrangement joins TRBV10-3 to TRBJ2-7; D not resolved. The CDR3 sequence is 12 residues long. Germline-derived CDR1 and CDR2 are ENHRY and SYGVKD. Trimming took 1 base from V and 6 from J, leaving 7 bases between them. The chain's CDR3 is CAISELQSEQYF. The CDR3 DNA is TGTGCCATCAGTGAGTTACAGAGCGAGCAGTACTTC.

This clonotype has just a few counts. This chain uses TRBV6-5 with TRBJ1-1; D remains ambiguous. Germline loops: CDR1 MNHEY, CDR2 SVGAGI. The CDR3 extends over 14 amino acids. Trimming removed 2 bases at V and 5 bases at J, with 12 bases between. In DNA form, the CDR3 reads TGTGCCAGCAGTTACGGACGTGTGGGGACTGAAGCTTTCTTT. As protein: CASSYGRVGTEAFF.

This clonotype was picked up a small number of times. The chain employs TRBV6-1 and TRBJ1-5; perhaps TRBD1 as D (6 bases). The CDR3 contains 15 residues. Germline lookup yields CDR1 MNHNS and CDR2 SASEGT. V lost 5 bases and J 4 bases, leaving 15 bases between the germline ends. The CDR3 sequence: CASSRGAGANQPQHF. The CDR3, as DNA: TGTGCCAGCAGTAGAGGGGCAGGGGCGAATCAGCCCCAGCATTTT.

This chain connects TRBV7-9 to TRBJ1-5; no reliable D call. The germline CDR1 and CDR2 sequences are SEHNR and FQNEAQ (reference sequence). With 2 bases removed from V and 7 bases from J, the gap between germline ends came to 12 bases. The CDR3 has 14 residues. Here the CDR3 reads CASSLSTTGQPQHF. The CDR3 DNA reads as TGTGCCAGCAGCTTATCAACCACGGGCCAGCCCCAGCATTTT.

The chain couples TRBV4-3 to TRBJ2-6; D not resolved. The V end lost 5 bases, the J end lost 2 bases, and 10 bases lay between the germline ends. This CDR3 is built from 15 residues. Germline V gene sequence: CDR1 LGHNA, CDR2 YSLEER. CDR3 nucleotide sequence: TGCGCCAGCAGCAATCAGGTGGCTGGGGCCAACGTCCTGACTTTC. Its translation: CASSNQVAGANVLTF.

The V and J genes are TRBV6-1 and TRBJ1-2; 10 bases agree with TRBD1. CDR1 and CDR2 (germline): MNHNS, SASEGT. CDR3 length: 12 amino acids. The V gene end was trimmed by 5 bases and the J gene end by 7 bases; junction bases not matched to a gene: 1. CDR3 DNA: TGTGCCAGCAGTTGGGACAGGGGTGGCTACACCTTC. Translating it yields CASSWDRGGYTF.

The chain recombines TRBV11-1 with TRBJ2-7; 7 bases are shared with TRBD1. CDR1 SGHAT and CDR2 FQDESV come from the germline V gene (reference sequence). The J segment lost 5 bases and the V segment lost 7 bases, leaving 11 bases of the junction unmatched. CDR3 size: 14 residues. In DNA form, the CDR3 reads TGTGCCAGCACCTCTACAGGGGTTGAAAACGAGCAGTACTTC. This encodes CASTSTGVENEQYF. Complete variable domain (other parts from reference TRBV11-1 and TRBJ2-7): EAEVAQSPRYKITEKSQAVAFWCDPISGHATLYWYRQILGQGPELLVQFQDESVVDDSQLPKDRFSAERLKGVDSTLKIQPAELGDSAMYLCASTSTGVENEQYFGPGTRLTVT.

V is TRBV9 and J is TRBJ2-7; D is perhaps TRBD2 (5 bases). CDR3 size: 15 residues. V was trimmed by 2 bases and J by 0 bases, leaving 12 bases between them. Germline values: CDR1 SGDLS, CDR2 YYNGEE. The CDR3 nucleotides are TGTGCCAGCAGCGTTGGGTTGGGAGACTCCTACGAGCAGTACTTC. This translates into CASSVGLGDSYEQYF.